These T cell receptor beta chains were read from a single sample in a study of chemoradiotherapy in HPV16-positive cancers. Libraries were prepared by immunoSEQ multiplex PCR; TCRdb keeps only in-frame clonotypes and omits some of them. The profile shows 36,000 or so clones, around four fifths of them singletons. The starting material was blood, obtained from a patient who underwent chemoradiotherapy. These receptors were taken from a human donor with HPV-associated anogenital cancer. Both conserved end residues are part of each CDR3. A D gene is named only where the DNA matches it firmly. The size entry is marked missing in some rows and otherwise reads once, few, many or a size class.

NA	TRBV5-1	TRBJ1-1	TRBD1	TGCGCCAGCAGCCTAACCTTAGACAGGGAGGGTGAAGCTTTCTTT	CASSLTLDREGEAFF
NA	TRBV5-1	TRBJ1-6	TRBD1	TGCGCCAGCAGAGAGGGACAGGGGAATTCACCCCTCCACTTT	CASREGQGNSPLHF
NA	TRBV7-3	TRBJ1-1	TRBD1	TGTGCCAGCAGCTTACAGGGGGGCACTGAAGCTTTCTTT	CASSLQGGTEAFF
NA	TRBV10-3	TRBJ2-1	NA	TGTGCCATCAGTGACCAAAGGACCGCGGCTTACAATGAGCAGTTCTTC	CAISDQRTAAYNEQFF
NA	TRBV7-9	TRBJ2-7	NA	TGTGCCAGCAGCCCCCGGGGGCAGATCTACGAGCAGTACTTC	CASSPRGQIYEQYF
NA	TRBV5-1	TRBJ1-2	NA	TGCGCCAGCAGCTTATCGTTGACAGGCTTCGGTGGCTACACCTTC	CASSLSLTGFGGYTF
few	TRBV6-5	TRBJ1-2	NA	TGTGCCAGCAGCCCCGTGGGAAGGGGTGGCTACACCTTC	CASSPVGRGGYTF
NA	TRBV15	TRBJ1-4	TRBD1	TGTGCCACCAGCAGTCCCAACCTAGGGACAGGGGGCGGAAAACTGTTTTTT	CATSSPNLGTGGGKLFF
NA	TRBV7-2	TRBJ2-2	TRBD2	TGTGCCAGCAGCTTAGTCGGGGGGGCGAACACCGGGGAGCTGTTTTTT	CASSLVGGANTGELFF
once	TRBV25-1	TRBJ1-2	NA	TGTGCCAGCAGTGACAGTGGCAGGGTGGCGTATGGCTACACCTTC	CASSDSGRVAYGYTF
NA	TRBV9	TRBJ1-3	NA	TGTGCCAGCAGCGTAGACGGGGTCCCCTCTGGAAACACCATATATTTT	CASSVDGVPSGNTIYF
once	TRBV6-4	TRBJ1-4	TRBD1	TGTGCCAGCAGTCCGTTGACAGGGGAGGAGGATGAAAAACTGTTTTTT	CASSPLTGEEDEKLFF
NA	TRBV27	TRBJ1-1	NA	TGTGCCAGCAGTCTGCCTGGGGGGCACACTGAAGCTTTCTTT	CASSLPGGHTEAFF
few	TRBV27	TRBJ1-2	TRBD1	TGTGCCAGCAGTCCGACCCCGACAGGGAACTATGGCTACACCTTC	CASSPTPTGNYGYTF
NA	TRBV6-6	TRBJ1-2	TRBD1	TGTGCCAGCAGCTCGGGACAGACATTCTATGGCTACACCTTC	CASSSGQTFYGYTF
NA	TRBV30	TRBJ2-3	TRBD2	TGTGCCTGGGCACTACTAGCGGGGTTCACAGATACGCAGTATTTT	CAWALLAGFTDTQYF
NA	TRBV6-5	TRBJ1-1	NA	TGTGCCAGCAGTTGGGCGCGGGGGAACACTGAAGCTTTCTTT	CASSWARGNTEAFF
NA	TRBV6-1	TRBJ2-7	TRBD2	TGTGCCAGCACCCCTTGGGGGGGTCCCCTCTACGAGCAGTACTTC	CASTPWGGPLYEQYF
few	TRBV30	TRBJ1-1	NA	TGTGCCTGGAGTGTCAGTACAGGGAGGACTGAAGCTTTCTTT	CAWSVSTGRTEAFF
few	TRBV18	TRBJ1-4	NA	TGTGCCAGCTCACCCGGCCAGGGTAATGAAAAACTGTTTTTT	CASSPGQGNEKLFF
NA	TRBV5-4	TRBJ1-2	TRBD1	TGTGCCAGCAGCAGCGGACAGGGGTCTTCTGGCTACACCTTC	CASSSGQGSSGYTF
NA	TRBV2	TRBJ2-3	NA	TGTGCCAGCAGTCGGCTCCGGGGGCTTCAAGCAGATACGCAGTATTTT	CASSRLRGLQADTQYF
NA	TRBV7-2	TRBJ1-5	NA	TGTGCCAGCAGCTTGGGCAATCAGCCCCAGCATTTT	CASSLGNQPQHF
NA	TRBV9	TRBJ2-3	NA	TGTGCCAGCAGCGTAGCCCGCACAGATACGCAGTATTTT	CASSVARTDTQYF
NA	TRBV11-3	TRBJ2-2	TRBD2	TGTGCCAGCAGCTTAGGGGAGGGGAGAGGCTCCGGGGAGCTGTTTTTT	CASSLGEGRGSGELFF
NA	TRBV7-2	TRBJ2-1	NA	TGTGCCAGCAGCATGGGACTCCTACGGAGGAATGAGCAGTTCTTC	CASSMGLLRRNEQFF
NA	TRBV7-6	TRBJ2-7	NA	TGTGCCAGCAGCCCTCCCGAGACCTACGAGCAGTACTTC	CASSPPETYEQYF
NA	TRBV10-3	TRBJ1-4	NA	TGTGCCATCGGTGGGAATCATAATGAAAAACTGTTTTTT	CAIGGNHNEKLFF
NA	TRBV6-5	TRBJ1-3	NA	TGTGCCAGCAGAGACTACACTCGAAACACCATATATTTT	CASRDYTRNTIYF
NA	TRBV5-1	TRBJ1-2	TRBD1	TGCGCCAGCAGCTCTCGGACAGGGGACTATGGCTACACCTTC	CASSSRTGDYGYTF
NA	TRBV5-1	TRBJ2-7	NA	TGCGCCAGCAGCCAAATAGAGCAAGGGCCTGACGAGCAGTACTTC	CASSQIEQGPDEQYF
NA	TRBV2	TRBJ1-2	TRBD1	TGTGCCAGCAGCTCACAGGGGTACTATGGCTACACCTTC	CASSSQGYYGYTF